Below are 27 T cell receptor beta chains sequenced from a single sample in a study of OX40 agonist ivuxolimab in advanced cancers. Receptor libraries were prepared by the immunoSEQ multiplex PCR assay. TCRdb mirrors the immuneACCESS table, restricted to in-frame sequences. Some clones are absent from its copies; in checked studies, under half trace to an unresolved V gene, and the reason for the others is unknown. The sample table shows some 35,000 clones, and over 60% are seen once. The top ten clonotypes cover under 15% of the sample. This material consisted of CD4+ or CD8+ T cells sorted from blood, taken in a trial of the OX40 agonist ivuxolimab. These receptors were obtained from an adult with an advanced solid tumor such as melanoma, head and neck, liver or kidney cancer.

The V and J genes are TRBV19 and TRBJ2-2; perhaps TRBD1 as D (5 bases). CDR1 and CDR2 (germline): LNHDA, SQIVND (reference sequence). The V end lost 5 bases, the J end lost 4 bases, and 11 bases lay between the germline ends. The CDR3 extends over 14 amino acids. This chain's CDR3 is CASSWQGGTGELFF. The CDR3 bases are TGTGCCAGTAGTTGGCAGGGCGGCACCGGGGAGCTGTTTTTT.

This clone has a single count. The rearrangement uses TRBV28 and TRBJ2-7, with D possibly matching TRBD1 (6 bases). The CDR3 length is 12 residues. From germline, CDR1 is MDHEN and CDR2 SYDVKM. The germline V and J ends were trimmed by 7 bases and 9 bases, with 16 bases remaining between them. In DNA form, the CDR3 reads TGTGCCAGCAATGCCAGGGGAAGAGGGCAGTACTTC. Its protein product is CASNARGRGQYF.

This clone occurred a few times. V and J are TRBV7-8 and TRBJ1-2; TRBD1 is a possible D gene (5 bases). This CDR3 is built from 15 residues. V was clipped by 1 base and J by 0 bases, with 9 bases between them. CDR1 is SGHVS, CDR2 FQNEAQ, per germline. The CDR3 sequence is CASSLGSGPNYGYTF. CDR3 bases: TGTGCCAGCAGCTTAGGATCAGGGCCTAACTATGGCTACACCTTC.

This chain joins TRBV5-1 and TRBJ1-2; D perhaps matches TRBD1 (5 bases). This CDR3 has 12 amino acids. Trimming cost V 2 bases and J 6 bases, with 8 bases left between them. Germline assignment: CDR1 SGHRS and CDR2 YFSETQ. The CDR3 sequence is CASSFTGDGYTF. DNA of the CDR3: TGCGCCAGCAGCTTTACGGGGGATGGCTACACCTTC.

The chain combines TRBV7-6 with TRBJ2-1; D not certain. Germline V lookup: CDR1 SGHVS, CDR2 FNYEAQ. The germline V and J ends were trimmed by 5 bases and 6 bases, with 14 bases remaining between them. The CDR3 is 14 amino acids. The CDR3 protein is CASSLYRGVNEQFF. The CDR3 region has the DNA TGTGCCAGCAGCCTGTATCGTGGGGTCAATGAGCAGTTCTTC.

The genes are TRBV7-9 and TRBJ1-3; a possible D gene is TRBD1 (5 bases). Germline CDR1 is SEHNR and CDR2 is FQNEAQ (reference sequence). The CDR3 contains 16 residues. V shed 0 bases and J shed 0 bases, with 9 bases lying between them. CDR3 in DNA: TGTGCCAGCAGCTTAGCGAAGGGGAACTCTGGAAACACCATATATTTT. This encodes CASSLAKGNSGNTIYF.

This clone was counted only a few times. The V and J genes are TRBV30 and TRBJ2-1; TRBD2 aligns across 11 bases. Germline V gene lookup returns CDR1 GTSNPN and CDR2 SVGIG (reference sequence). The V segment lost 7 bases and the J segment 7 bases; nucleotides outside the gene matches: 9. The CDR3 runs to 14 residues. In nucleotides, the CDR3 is TGTGCCTTGCGGGGGACTAGCGGACGAAATGAGCAGTTCTTC. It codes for CALRGTSGRNEQFF.

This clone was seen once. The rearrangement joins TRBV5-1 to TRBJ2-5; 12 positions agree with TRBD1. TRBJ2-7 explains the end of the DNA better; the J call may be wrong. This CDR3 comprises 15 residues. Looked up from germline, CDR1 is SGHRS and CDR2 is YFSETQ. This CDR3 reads CASSWGQGAQYEQYF. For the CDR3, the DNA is TGCGCCAGCAGCTGGGGACAGGGGGCGCAATACGAGCAGTACTTC.

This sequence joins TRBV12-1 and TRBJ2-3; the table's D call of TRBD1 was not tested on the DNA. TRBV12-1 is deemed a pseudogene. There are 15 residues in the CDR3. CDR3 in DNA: TGTGCCAGCAGCCTCCACGTTGGGGGCGCTGGTACGCAGTATTTT. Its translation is CASSLHVGGAGTQYF.

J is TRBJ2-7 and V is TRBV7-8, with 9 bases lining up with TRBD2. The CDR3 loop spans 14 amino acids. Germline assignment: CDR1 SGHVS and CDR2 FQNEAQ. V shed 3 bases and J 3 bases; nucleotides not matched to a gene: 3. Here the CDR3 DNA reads TGTGCCAGCAGCTTGACTAGCGGTAACTACGAGCAGTACTTC. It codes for CASSLTSGNYEQYF.

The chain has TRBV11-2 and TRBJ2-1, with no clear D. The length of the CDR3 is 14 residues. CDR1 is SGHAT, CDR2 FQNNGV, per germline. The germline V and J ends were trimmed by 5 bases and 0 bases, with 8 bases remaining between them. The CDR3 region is CASSPASSYNEQFF. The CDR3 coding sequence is TGTGCCAGCAGCCCCGCCAGCTCCTACAATGAGCAGTTCTTC.

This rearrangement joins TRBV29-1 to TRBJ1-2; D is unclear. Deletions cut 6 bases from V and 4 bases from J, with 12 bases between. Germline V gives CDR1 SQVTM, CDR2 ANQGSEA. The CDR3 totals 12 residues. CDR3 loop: CSVQRTGYGYTF. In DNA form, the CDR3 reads TGCAGCGTCCAACGGACGGGCTATGGCTACACCTTC.

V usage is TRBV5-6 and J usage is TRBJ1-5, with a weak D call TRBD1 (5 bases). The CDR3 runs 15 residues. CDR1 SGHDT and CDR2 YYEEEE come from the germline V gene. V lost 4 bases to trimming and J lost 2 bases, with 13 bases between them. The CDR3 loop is CASSRGPGGNQPQHF. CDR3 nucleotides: TGTGCCAGCAGCAGGGGCCCGGGTGGCAATCAGCCCCAGCATTTT.

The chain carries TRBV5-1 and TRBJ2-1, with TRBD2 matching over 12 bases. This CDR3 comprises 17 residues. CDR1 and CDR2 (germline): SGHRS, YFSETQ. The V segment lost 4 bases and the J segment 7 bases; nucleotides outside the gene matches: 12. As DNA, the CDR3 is TGCGCCAGCAGCGACGGGCTAGCGGGAGGGCCGAGAAATGAGCAGTTCTTC. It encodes CASSDGLAGGPRNEQFF.

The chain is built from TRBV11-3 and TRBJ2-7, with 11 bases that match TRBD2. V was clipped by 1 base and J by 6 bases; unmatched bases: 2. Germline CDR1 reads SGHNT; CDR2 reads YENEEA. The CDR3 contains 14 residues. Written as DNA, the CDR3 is TGTGCCAGCAGCTTAGGGCTAGCGGGAGGCGAGCAGTACTTC. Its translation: CASSLGLAGGEQYF.

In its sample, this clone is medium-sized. The CDR3 nucleotides are TGTGCCAGCAGCCCACAGACAGGGGGTGGCACTGAAGCTTTCTTT. This gives the protein CASSPQTGGGTEAFF. The J gene is TRBJ1-1, the V gene TRBV7-9; 9 nucleotides match TRBD1. Germline values: CDR1 SEHNR, CDR2 FQNEAQ (reference sequence). V shed 5 bases, J shed 4 bases, and the junction held 8 bases outside the gene matches. This CDR3 is built from 15 residues.

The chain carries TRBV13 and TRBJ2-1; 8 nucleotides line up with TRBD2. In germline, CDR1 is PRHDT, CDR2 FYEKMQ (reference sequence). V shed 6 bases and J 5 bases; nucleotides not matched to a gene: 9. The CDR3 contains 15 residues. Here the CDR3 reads CASRSGLAVNNEQFF. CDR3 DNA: TGTGCCAGCAGATCCGGACTAGCAGTGAACAATGAGCAGTTCTTC.

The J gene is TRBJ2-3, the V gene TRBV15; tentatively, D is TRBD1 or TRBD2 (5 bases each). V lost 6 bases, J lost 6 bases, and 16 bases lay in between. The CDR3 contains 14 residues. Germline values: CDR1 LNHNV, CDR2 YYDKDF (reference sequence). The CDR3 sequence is CATRAVGALDTQYF. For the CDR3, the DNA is TGTGCCACCAGAGCGGTAGGGGCACTTGATACGCAGTATTTT.

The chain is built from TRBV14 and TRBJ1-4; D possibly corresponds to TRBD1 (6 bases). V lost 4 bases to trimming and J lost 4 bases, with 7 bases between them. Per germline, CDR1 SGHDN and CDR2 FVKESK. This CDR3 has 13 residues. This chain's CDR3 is CASSRTVNEKLFF. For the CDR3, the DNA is TGTGCCAGCAGCCGGACAGTTAATGAAAAACTGTTTTTT. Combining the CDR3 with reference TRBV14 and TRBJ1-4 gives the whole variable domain EAGVTQFPSHSVIEKGQTVTLRCDPISGHDNLYWYRRVMGKEIKFLLHFVKESKQDESGMPNNRFLAERTGGTYSTLKVQPAELEDSGVYFCASSRTVNEKLFFGSGTQLSVL.

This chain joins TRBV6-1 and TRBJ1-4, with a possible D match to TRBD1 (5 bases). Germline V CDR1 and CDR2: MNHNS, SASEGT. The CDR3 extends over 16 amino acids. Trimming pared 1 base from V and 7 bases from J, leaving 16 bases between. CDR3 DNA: TGTGCCAGCAGTGAAGGGATTTGGGGCGCGGGTGAAAAACTGTTTTTT. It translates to CASSEGIWGAGEKLFF.

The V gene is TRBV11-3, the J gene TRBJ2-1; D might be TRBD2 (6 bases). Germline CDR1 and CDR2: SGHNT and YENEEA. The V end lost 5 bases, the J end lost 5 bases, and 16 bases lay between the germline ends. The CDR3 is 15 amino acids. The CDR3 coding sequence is TGTGCCAGCAGCATCTCGAGGGGCGGGAACAATGAGCAGTTCTTC. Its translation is CASSISRGGNNEQFF.

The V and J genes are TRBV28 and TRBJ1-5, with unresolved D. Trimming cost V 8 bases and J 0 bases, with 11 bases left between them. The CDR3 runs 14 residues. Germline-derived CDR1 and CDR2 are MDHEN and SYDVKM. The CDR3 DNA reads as TGTGCCAGCTTTCTTTCAAATAGCAATCAGCCCCAGCATTTT. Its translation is CASFLSNSNQPQHF.

The CDR3 is CASSSDRGRSAETQYF. The CDR3 DNA reads as TGTGCCAGCAGCTCCGACAGGGGAAGGTCGGCAGAGACCCAGTACTTC. V is TRBV11-2 and J is TRBJ2-5, with 8 bases that match TRBD1. The germline gives CDR1 SGHAT, CDR2 FQNNGV. This CDR3 is 16 amino acids long. Germline trimming cut 4 bases from V and 4 bases from J; bases unmatched to any gene: 11.

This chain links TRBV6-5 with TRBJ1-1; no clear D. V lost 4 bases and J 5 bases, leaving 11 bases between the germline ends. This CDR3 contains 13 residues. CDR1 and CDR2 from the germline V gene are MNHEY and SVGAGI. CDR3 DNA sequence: TGTGCCAGCAGTTCCCGGGCGAAAACTGAAGCTTTCTTT. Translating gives CASSSRAKTEAFF.

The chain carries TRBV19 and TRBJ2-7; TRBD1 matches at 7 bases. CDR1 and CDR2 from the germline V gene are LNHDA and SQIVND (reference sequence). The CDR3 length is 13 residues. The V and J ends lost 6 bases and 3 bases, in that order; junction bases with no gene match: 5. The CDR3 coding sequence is TGTGCCAGTAGGCTACGACAGGGCTACGAGCAGTACTTC. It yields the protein CASRLRQGYEQYF.

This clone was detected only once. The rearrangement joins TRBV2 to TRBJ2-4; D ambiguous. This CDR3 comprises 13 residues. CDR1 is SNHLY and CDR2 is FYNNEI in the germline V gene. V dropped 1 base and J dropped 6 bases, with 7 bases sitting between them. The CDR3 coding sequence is TGTGCCAGCAGTGAAGGGATGGGAAACATTCAGTACTTC. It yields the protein CASSEGMGNIQYF.

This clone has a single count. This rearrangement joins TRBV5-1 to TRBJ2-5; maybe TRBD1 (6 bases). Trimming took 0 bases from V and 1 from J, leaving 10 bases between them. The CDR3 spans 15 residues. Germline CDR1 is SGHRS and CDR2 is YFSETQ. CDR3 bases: TGCGCCAGCAGCTTGGCCTGGGGGCCCCAAGAGACCCAGTACTTC. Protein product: CASSLAWGPQETQYF.